The entry below describes one T cell receptor beta chain. Its binding antigen is unknown. Per-base quality was not reported, and no clone a single base away is much larger than it. The trial excluded patients who had a history of autoimmune disease or were on systemic immunosuppression. Peripheral blood for TCR sequencing was collected from all dose cohorts at baseline, on cycle 4 day 1, and on cycle 7 day 1. Samples came from an open-label, multicenter, first-in-human phase I dose-escalation trial of ivuxolimab. Adults with locally advanced or metastatic head and neck squamous cell, hepatocellular, melanoma or renal cell carcinoma were enrolled in the trial. Before TCR sequencing, CD4+ T cells and CD8+ T cells were sorted from peripheral blood as separate populations. This specimen belongs to a study of OX40 agonist ivuxolimab in advanced cancers. Describing the broader study: Ivuxolimab was a fully human IgG2 agonistic monoclonal antibody targeting the costimulatory receptor OX40 (CD134). Intravenous ivuxolimab was administered to patients every 2 weeks at six dose levels: 0.01, 0.1, 0.3, 1.5, 3 and 10 mg/kg. Of the roughly 54 patients in dose escalation, 19 had hepatocellular carcinoma, roughly 15 had melanoma, 9 had renal cell carcinoma and 9 had head and neck cancer. A male proportion of around 83% and a mean age of 60 years, ranging from 23 to 79, were recorded for the dose-escalation cohort. Prior anti-PD-1, anti-PD-L1 or anti-CTLA-4 therapy was permitted, and checkpoint inhibitors had been received by under 50% of dose-escalation patients. Three dose-escalation patients achieved partial responses, one with hepatocellular carcinoma and two with cutaneous melanoma. The purpose of peripheral TCRbeta sequencing was to test whether ivuxolimab changed TCR sequence diversity and led to clonal T-cell expansion. The paper reports the monotherapy dose-escalation portion (N of about 50 patients) of the phase I ivuxolimab trial.

General study outcomes and caveats: The antigen specificity of the peripheral T cells that underwent clonal expansion was not determined. At doses of 0.1 to 3.0 mg/kg, clonal expansion of both CD4+ and CD8+ blood T cells was observed from baseline to week 6. Low levels of normalized T-cell clonal expansion were also seen in some patients who did not respond. In the 0.1-3.0 mg/kg groups, partial responders were among the patients with the lowest normalized peripheral clonal expansion, particularly in CD8+ T cells. On average, CD8+ T cells showed more expanded clones than CD4+ T cells after ivuxolimab.

Genomic DNA was extracted from sorted cells for sequencing of the TCRbeta CDR3 region. The immunoSEQ Assay was used for sequencing of TCRbeta CDR3 regions. Held by TCRdb, this immuneACCESS table contains in-frame sequences only and omits some clones. Under half of the omission traces to an unresolved V gene where checked; the cause of the rest is unknown. Across this sample there are 43,000 or so clones, with 70% to 90% seen only once. Around 30% of the sample belongs to the ten largest clones. For CDR1 and CDR2, the germline V gene lists SGHAT and FQNNGV. V ends up 5 bases short and J 2 bases short, with an unmatched junction base count of 7. Counted from cysteine to phenylalanine, this CDR3 has 15 amino acids. Left in the record is the CDR3 DNA by itself, 45 bases read in frame from the first base.

The chain is made from TRBV11-2 and TRBJ2-7; TRBD1 matches 9 bases in the middle. The TCR originated in an adult with an advanced solid tumor such as melanoma, head and neck, liver or kidney cancer. This specimen was CD4+ or CD8+ T cells sorted from blood, taken in a trial of the OX40 agonist ivuxolimab. The DNA sequence is given as TGTGCCAGCAGCCCAGAGGGGACAGGGCCCTACGAGCAGTACTTC. It translates to CASSPEGTGPYEQYF.